These 29 T cell receptor beta chains were sequenced from one sample in a study of molecular identifiers for immune sequencing clone quantification. In TCRdb, the PCR reads were re-called with MiXCR into one record per CDR3 protein. Counted here are around 460,000 distinct CDR3 sequences, about 20% occurring once; the ten biggest clones make up 0.84%. Sequences were obtained from naive CD8+ T cells from blood, with Jurkat cell RNA spiked in. As to subset: FACS-sorted CD8+CD4-CCR7+CD45RA+ naive T cells. The receptors stem from a human donor in good health. Some libraries in this study had Jurkat cell RNA spiked in.

Of note for this clonotype: Mismatch with germline at one junction end may stem from a read error. V gene TRBV9 combines with J gene TRBJ2-7; a weak D match, TRBD2 (5 bases). Germline V CDR1 and CDR2: SGDLS, YYNGEE. This CDR3 spans 14 amino acids. The CDR3 DNA reads TGTGCCAGCAGCCCCGGGATTGGTACCTACGAGCGGTACTTC. This codes for CASSPGIGTYERYF.

The chain employs TRBV14 and TRBJ2-3; the match to TRBD1 covers 8 bases. J gave up 0 bases and V 0 bases, and 5 bases lay outside the gene matches. Germline values: CDR1 SGHDN, CDR2 FVKESK. This CDR3 comprises 17 residues. The CDR3 DNA reads as TGTGCCAGCAGCCAAGACAGGGGGCGGGTGAGCACAGATACGCAGTATTTT. Translation gives CASSQDRGRVSTDTQYF.

The chain employs TRBV5-6 and TRBJ1-1; D call uncertain. Germline V gene lookup returns CDR1 SGHDT and CDR2 YYEEEE. V dropped 0 bases and J dropped 4 bases, with 16 bases sitting between them. This CDR3 has 16 amino acids. DNA of the CDR3: TGTGCCAGCAGCTTGGGGTGGGTAGCCGAGAGCACTGAAGCTTTCTTT. Its protein product is CASSLGWVAESTEAFF. Drawing the rest from reference TRBV5-6 and TRBJ1-1, the complete variable domain is DAGVTQSPTHLIKTRGQQVTLRCSPKSGHDTVSWYQQALGQGPQFIFQYYEEEERQRGNFPDRFSGHQFPNYSSELNVNALLLGDSALYLCASSLGWVAESTEAFFGQGTRLTVV.

This chain links TRBV18 with TRBJ2-3; D is possibly TRBD1 or TRBD2 (5 bases each). Deletions cut 3 bases from V and 1 base from J, with 11 bases between. The CDR3 contains 15 residues. Looked up from germline, CDR1 is KGHSH and CDR2 is LQKENI. The CDR3 coding sequence is TGTGCCAGCTCACCCCAACCGGGACGCACAGATACGCAGTATTTT. It is translated as CASSPQPGRTDTQYF.

V usage is TRBV28 and J usage is TRBJ2-5, with 8 bases lining up with TRBD2. Germline CDR1 is MDHEN and CDR2 is SYDVKM. The CDR3 totals 13 residues. J lost 5 bases, V lost 4 bases, and 3 bases had no gene match. The CDR3 loop is CASSSGGGETQYF. CDR3 in DNA: TGTGCCAGCAGTTCCGGGGGGGGGGAGACCCAGTACTTC.

The CDR3 is CASSLVPSESYEQYF. In nucleotides, the CDR3 is TGCGCCAGCAGCTTGGTTCCTAGCGAGTCCTACGAGCAGTACTTC. This chain links TRBV5-1 with TRBJ2-7, with a possible D match to TRBD2 (6 bases). The CDR3 spans 15 residues. CDR1 is SGHRS and CDR2 is YFSETQ in the germline V gene. V shed 0 bases and J shed 1 base, with 11 bases lying between them.

V usage is TRBV4-1 and J usage is TRBJ2-1; 9 bases map to TRBD1. Germline assignment: CDR1 MGHRA and CDR2 YSYEKL. The CDR3 totals 17 residues. V lost 4 bases to trimming and J lost 3 bases; unmatched junction nucleotides: 10. As DNA, the CDR3 is TGCGCCAGCAGCCCCCTAGCCTGGGACAGGGTCTACAATGAGCAGTTCTTC. This codes for CASSPLAWDRVYNEQFF.

This clonotype has a handful of counts. The chain recombines TRBV27 with TRBJ2-1, with D hard to call. Germline values: CDR1 MNHEY, CDR2 SMNVEV (reference sequence). The V gene lost 1 base and the J gene lost 7 bases, with 8 bases spanning the gap. CDR3 length: 13 amino acids. The CDR3 DNA sequence: TGTGCCAGCAGTTTATTAGGCAGGAATGAGCAGTTCTTC. Translated: CASSLLGRNEQFF.

Notes on this clonotype: A much larger clone lies a single base off, so this may be a read error. The chain is built from TRBV20-1 and TRBJ1-1, with D tentatively TRBD1 (5 bases). CDR1 DFQATT and CDR2 SNEGSKA come from the germline V gene (reference sequence). The CDR3 is 17 residues long. The CDR3 DNA sequence: TGCAGTGCTAGAGATTCTGAGGGACCATTTCTTGGGACTGAAGCTCTCTTT. Translated, it gives CSARDSEGPFLGTEALF.

The chain combines TRBV27 with TRBJ2-3; 9 nucleotides match TRBD2. With 5 bases clipped from V and 0 bases from J, the junction kept 6 bases outside the gene matches. Germline CDR1 and CDR2: MNHEY and SMNVEV (reference sequence). The CDR3 has 16 amino acids. The CDR3 protein is CASSPLAGLSTDTQYF. The CDR3 DNA reads as TGTGCCAGCAGTCCTCTAGCGGGACTTAGCACAGATACGCAGTATTTT.

This sequence joins TRBV7-9 and TRBJ1-2; a weak D match, TRBD1 (6 bases). This CDR3 spans 16 amino acids. V shed 2 bases and J shed 4 bases, with 17 bases lying between them. Germline loops: CDR1 SEHNR, CDR2 FQNEAQ (reference sequence). CDR3 protein: CASSLPTGGEAYGYTF. DNA for the CDR3: TGTGCCAGCAGCTTACCGACAGGAGGTGAGGCCTATGGCTACACCTTC.

Notes on this clonotype: This may stem from a read error, because a much larger clone lies one nucleotide away. The J gene is TRBJ1-5, the V gene TRBV6-1; TRBD1 might be the D (5 bases). This CDR3 region has 12 residues. Looked up from germline, CDR1 is MNHNS and CDR2 is SASEGT. CDR3 amino acids: CAGSGDYQPQHF. CDR3 sequence (DNA): TGTGCCGGCAGTGGGGACTATCAGCCCCAGCATTTT.

This clonotype was observed a handful of times. The chain combines TRBV19 with TRBJ2-2; no clear D. CDR1 is LNHDA and CDR2 is SQIVND in the germline V gene (reference sequence). The CDR3 extends over 13 amino acids. Trimming took off 1 base at V and 6 bases at J, with 6 bases between the two ends. The CDR3 DNA reads as TGTGCCAGTAGTATAGGGGATCCCGGGGAGCTGTTTTTT. It codes for CASSIGDPGELFF. Full variable domain (missing parts from reference TRBV19 and TRBJ2-2): DGGITQSPKYLFRKEGQNVTLSCEQNLNHDAMYWYRQDPGQGLRLIYYSQIVNDFQKGDIAEGYSVSREKKESFPLTVTSAQKNPTAFYLCASSIGDPGELFFGEGSRLTVL.

The V and J genes are TRBV12-3 or TRBV12-4 and TRBJ1-5; D might be TRBD1 (5 bases). The CDR3 spans 15 residues. Trimming cost V 5 bases and J 7 bases, with 18 bases left between them. CDR3 protein: CASSLTWDPEQPQHF. In nucleotides, the CDR3 is TGTGCCAGCAGTCTTACTTGGGACCCAGAACAGCCCCAGCATTTT.

This clonotype was seen at least ten times. The chain combines TRBV7-2 with TRBJ2-3; 10 positions agree with TRBD2. CDR1 is SGHTA and CDR2 is FQGNSA in the germline V gene. The CDR3 length is 19 residues. V shed 1 base, J shed 6 bases, and the junction held 16 bases outside the gene matches. DNA of the CDR3: TGTGCCAGCAGCTTAGTCCCCCGTTTAGCGGGAGGTTTGTTTGATACGCAGTATTTT. Its protein product is CASSLVPRLAGGLFDTQYF.

V usage is TRBV20-1 and J usage is TRBJ2-5; D is possibly TRBD1 or TRBD2 (6 bases each). This CDR3 has 15 residues. V was trimmed by 2 bases and J by 5 bases, leaving 18 bases between them. Looked up from germline, CDR1 is DFQATT and CDR2 is SNEGSKA (reference sequence). CDR3 nucleotides: TGCAGTGCTAGAAAGGAAACAGGGAGGTGGGAGACCCAGTACTTC. Encoded protein: CSARKETGRWETQYF.

This clonotype was detected ten times or more. V usage is TRBV29-1 and J usage is TRBJ2-1, with no clear D. The CDR3 length is 10 residues. V was cut by 3 bases and J by 8 bases, with 5 bases left in between. Per the germline V gene, CDR1 is SQVTM and CDR2 is ANQGSEA. The DNA of the CDR3 is TGCAGCGTTGACCCGGATGAGCAGTTCTTC. Translated, it gives CSVDPDEQFF.

J is TRBJ2-7 and V is TRBV19, with a tentative D call TRBD1 (6 bases). Trimming removed 11 bases from V and 7 bases from J, with 21 bases in between. Germline CDR1 reads LNHDA; CDR2 reads SQIVND (reference sequence). The CDR3 has 13 amino acids. Here the CDR3 reads CAGTQGKMGEQYF. CDR3 in DNA: TGTGCCGGTACCCAGGGGAAGATGGGGGAGCAGTACTTC. Complete variable domain (other parts from reference TRBV19 and TRBJ2-7): DGGITQSPKYLFRKEGQNVTLSCEQNLNHDAMYWYRQDPGQGLRLIYYSQIVNDFQKGDIAEGYSVSREKKESFPLTVTSAQKNPTAFYLCAGTQGKMGEQYFGPGTRLTVT.

With respect to this clonotype: With a much larger clone just one base away, this may be a read error. The gene calls are TRBV12-3 or TRBV12-4 and TRBJ2-7; 8 bases are a match to TRBD2. The trim removed 8 bases at V and 6 bases at J, leaving 12 bases unmatched. The CDR3 totals 14 residues. CDR3 in amino acids: CASSLGGGTSEQYF. The CDR3 coding sequence is TGTGCCAGCTCTCTTGGCGGGGGGACCTCCGAGCAGTACTTC.

Remarks on this clonotype: This clone may be a read error of a much larger clone one base away. This chain joins TRBV7-9 and TRBJ2-4; the D gene is possibly TRBD1 (6 bases). CDR1 SEHNR and CDR2 FQNEAQ come from the germline V gene (reference sequence). This CDR3 contains 14 residues. As DNA, the CDR3 is TGTGCCGGCAGCTCCGGGACAAGCCGTAACATTCAGTACTTC. It codes for CAGSSGTSRNIQYF. Full variable domain (missing parts from reference TRBV7-9 and TRBJ2-4): DTGVSQNPRHKITKRGQNVTFRCDPISEHNRLYWYRQTLGQGPEFLTYFQNEAQLEKSRLLSDRFSAERPKGSFSTLEIQRTEQGDSAMYLCAGSSGTSRNIQYFGAGTRLSVL.

A remark on this clonotype: A much bigger clone sits one base away, suggesting this may be a read error. CDR3 loop: CASSQGRGRGVVFF. The CDR3 DNA follows: TGCGCCAGCAGCCAAGGAAGGGGTCGGGGAGTGGTGTTTTTT. The chain couples TRBV4-1 to TRBJ1-4, with D maybe TRBD1 (5 bases). The length of the CDR3 is 14 residues. Trimming stripped 1 base from V and 15 bases from J, with 18 bases between. Germline CDR1 reads MGHRA; CDR2 reads YSYEKL.

This clonotype was found a few times. The chain combines TRBV24-1 with TRBJ1-5; 9 nucleotides line up with TRBD1. Germline V gives CDR1 KGHDR, CDR2 SFDVKD. V trimming: 4 bases; J trimming: 6 bases; junction bases outside the gene matches: 15. The length of the CDR3 is 18 residues. CDR3 residues: CATSEPGQGHARSQPQHF. The DNA for the CDR3 is TGTGCCACCAGTGAGCCGGGACAGGGCCACGCCAGATCTCAGCCCCAGCATTTT.

This clonotype was found many times. J is TRBJ2-7 and V is TRBV4-2; 15 bases are shared with TRBD2. The CDR3 is 17 residues long. From germline, CDR1 is LGHNA and CDR2 YNFKEQ. With V trimmed by 4 bases and J by 4 bases, 8 bases remained unmatched. CDR3 amino acids: CASSPQFGTSGRYEQYF. In DNA form, the CDR3 reads TGTGCCAGCAGCCCACAGTTCGGGACTAGCGGGAGGTACGAGCAGTACTTC.

This clonotype was recorded many times. The chain employs TRBV5-1 and TRBJ2-3; 7 bases line up with TRBD2. The CDR3 spans 15 residues. J gave up 1 base and V 7 bases, and 9 bases lay outside the gene matches. Per germline, CDR1 SGHRS and CDR2 YFSETQ. As DNA, the CDR3 is TGCGCCAGCCGGGATAGCGGGCTACGCACAGATACGCAGTATTTT. Protein: CASRDSGLRTDTQYF.

This rearrangement joins TRBV10-3 to TRBJ1-1; D possibly corresponds to TRBD1 (6 bases). Germline loops: CDR1 ENHRY, CDR2 SYGVKD. The V gene lost 1 base and the J gene lost 0 bases, with 12 bases spanning the gap. The CDR3 spans 16 residues. CDR3 residues: CAISEYGTSMNTEAFF. The CDR3 nucleotides read TGTGCCATCAGTGAGTACGGGACATCCATGAACACTGAAGCTTTCTTT.

The J gene is TRBJ2-7, the V gene TRBV20-1; D is ambiguous. The germline CDR1 and CDR2 sequences are DFQATT and SNEGSKA (reference sequence). This CDR3 spans 16 amino acids. With 0 bases removed from V and 5 bases from J, the gap between germline ends came to 20 bases. The CDR3 is CSARDLGGESNDEQYF. Here the CDR3 DNA reads TGCAGTGCTAGAGATTTGGGTGGGGAATCAAATGACGAGCAGTACTTC.

As for this clonotype: A much larger clonotype is one base distant, so this may be a read error. For the CDR3, the DNA is TGCGCCAGCAGTCCGACAGCGAACACCGGGGAGCTGCTTTTT. Its protein product is CASSPTANTGELLF. The chain uses TRBV10-1 and TRBJ2-2, with D perhaps assigned TRBD1 or TRBD2 (5 bases each). CDR1 and CDR2 from the germline V gene are WNHNN and SYGVQD (reference sequence). This CDR3 spans 14 amino acids.

This clonotype has at least ten counts. The V call is TRBV20-1, the J call TRBJ2-7, with 7 bases aligning to TRBD1. From germline, CDR1 is DFQATT and CDR2 SNEGSKA (reference sequence). CDR3 length equals 15 residues. Trimming cost V 3 bases and J 2 bases; bases outside gene matches: 10. The CDR3 reads CSARNFRDSTYEQYF. DNA of the CDR3: TGCAGTGCTAGGAACTTTCGGGACAGTACCTACGAGCAGTACTTC.

This clonotype was observed at least ten times. The chain combines TRBV12-3 or TRBV12-4 with TRBJ2-6; the D gene is possibly TRBD1 (6 bases). The ends were cut back, 6 bases at V and 3 bases at J, with 21 bases in the middle. The CDR3 extends over 18 amino acids. CDR3 in DNA: TGTGCCAGCAGGACCTCTTACCCCCAGGGGATTGGGGCCAACGTCCTGACTTTC. The encoded protein is CASRTSYPQGIGANVLTF.